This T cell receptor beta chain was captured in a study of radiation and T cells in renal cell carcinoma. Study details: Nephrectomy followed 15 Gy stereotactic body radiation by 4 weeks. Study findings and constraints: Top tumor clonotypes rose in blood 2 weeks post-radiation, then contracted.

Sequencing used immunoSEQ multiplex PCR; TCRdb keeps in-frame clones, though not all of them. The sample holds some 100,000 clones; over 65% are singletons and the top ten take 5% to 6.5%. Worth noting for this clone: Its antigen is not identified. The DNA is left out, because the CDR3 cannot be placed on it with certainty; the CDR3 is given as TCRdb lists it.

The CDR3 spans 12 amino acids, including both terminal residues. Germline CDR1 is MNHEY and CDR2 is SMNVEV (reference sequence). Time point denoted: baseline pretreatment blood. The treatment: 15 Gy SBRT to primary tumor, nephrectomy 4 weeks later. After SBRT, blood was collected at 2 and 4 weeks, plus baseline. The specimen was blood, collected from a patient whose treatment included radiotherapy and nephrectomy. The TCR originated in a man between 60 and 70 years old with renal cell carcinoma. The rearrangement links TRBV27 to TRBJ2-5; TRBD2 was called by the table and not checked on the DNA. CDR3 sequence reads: CASSSSEETQYF.